This entry features one TCR beta chain sequence. CDR3 size: 16 residues. V was pared by 6 bases and J by 4 bases, with 18 bases between. Germline V gene sequence: CDR1 SGHTA, CDR2 FQGNSA. The cohort comprised adults aged roughly 18 to 90 years residing in 24 US areas. Generated by immunoSEQ multiplex PCR, the TCRdb table keeps only in-frame clones and is missing some. The data hold some 50,000 clones, with approximately 90% observed a single time. The data originate from a study of blood T cell repertoires in COVID-19. Sequencing was carried out using PBMCs or T cells enriched from blood (not recorded which). The chain carries TRBV7-2 and TRBJ2-2; D possibly corresponds to TRBD2 (6 bases). The receptor comes from a woman between 50 and 59 years old who had recovered from COVID-19. CDR3 amino acids: CASSSFGGLGTGELFF. In nucleotides, the CDR3 is TGTGCCAGCAGTTCTTTCGGGGGATTGGGCACCGGGGAGCTGTTTTTT.